These T cell receptor beta chains were read from a single sample in a study of shared clonotypes between healthy human individuals. TCRdb's table, derived via immunoSEQ multiplex PCR, lists solely in-frame clones and lacks some. The table includes over a million clones, more than 65% detected once. The specimen was memory CD4+ T cells sorted from blood. The origin of the receptors is a man aged 18 to 30 in good health. Both conserved end residues are part of each CDR3. Fields, in order: V gene, clone size, J gene, CDR3 protein. Expanded clones get a size class; other rows say once, few or many, or leave the size out.

TRBV5-1,many,TRBJ2-3,CASARDSGTDTQYF
TRBV5-5,.,TRBJ2-7,CASSERLAVVSYEQYF
TRBV5-4,.,TRBJ2-6,CASSSQGAVGANVLTF
TRBV7-9,.,TRBJ1-3,CASSPYYGDSGNTIYF
TRBV6-6,.,TRBJ2-1,CASSRLAGGPGNEQFF
TRBV21-1,.,TRBJ2-7,CASSKRSQTVLGPGLAVYEQYF
TRBV15,.,TRBJ1-6,CATSRDQGGPLHF
TRBV5-1,.,TRBJ1-1,CASSPDTGSSTEAFF
TRBV5-1,.,TRBJ2-5,CASSSSGGVYETQYF
TRBV19,.,TRBJ2-3,CASSSGDRASRDTQYF
TRBV5-1,.,TRBJ2-7,CASSLSGGSYEQYF
TRBV5-1,once,TRBJ2-7,CASSRDRGVYEQYF
TRBV7-2,.,TRBJ2-2,CAIQTSGGTGELFF
TRBV7-3,.,TRBJ2-3,CASSLGRGGADTQYF
TRBV11-2,once,TRBJ1-1,CASSFRENTEAFF
TRBV4-3,.,TRBJ1-1,CASSQHFATEAFF
TRBV5-6,.,TRBJ1-3,CASSLDVLGTIYF
TRBV19,.,TRBJ2-1,CASSISGGNYNEQFF
TRBV7-2,few,TRBJ2-7,CASSSGLKEYEQYF
TRBV30,.,TRBJ2-3,CAWSVKGSDTQYF
TRBV5-8,.,TRBJ1-4,CASSLAMTTTNEKLFF
TRBV27,.,TRBJ1-6,CASSFYGQGNSPLHF
TRBV7-9,.,TRBJ2-1,CASSLRGSRDEQFF
TRBV9,.,TRBJ2-2,CASSPRLLGLAGELFF
TRBV18,.,TRBJ2-7,CASSPLLSYEQYF
TRBV11-3,.,TRBJ2-5,CASSAGLAGGIQETQYF
TRBV28,.,TRBJ2-2,CASSLPLAGSGELFF
TRBV20-1,few,TRBJ2-4,CSAAGIPIQYF
TRBV7-2,few,TRBJ2-1,CASSRGASGYNEQFF
TRBV5-6,once,TRBJ1-3,CASSPQGGLSGNTIYF
TRBV5-8,.,TRBJ2-1,CASSLVQGAWDNEQFF
TRBV29-1,once,TRBJ2-5,CSSNPATSQETQYF
TRBV19,.,TRBJ2-7,CASSIRSGAVVDEQYF
TRBV19,.,TRBJ2-2,CASSTGMAGELFF
TRBV6-6,once,TRBJ2-2,CASREGVNTGELFF
TRBV7-2,.,TRBJ2-5,CASSLRPGQETQYF
TRBV5-6,.,TRBJ2-7,CASSLNYGGRDYEQYF
TRBV2,.,TRBJ1-1,CASSVRQGSEAFF
TRBV7-6,.,TRBJ1-2,CASSFSPAGAPNGYTF
TRBV4-3,.,TRBJ2-7,CASSQEYTGSSYEQYF
TRBV19,.,TRBJ2-1,CASSILRASSYNEQFF
TRBV7-2,.,TRBJ1-5,CASSRAGNQPQHF
TRBV7-9,.,TRBJ2-7,CASSPQGGKYEQYF
TRBV19,.,TRBJ1-2,CASRRDSPSYGYTF
TRBV6-5,.,TRBJ1-1,CASSLEGNTEAFF
TRBV28,.,TRBJ2-3,CASSPRTDTQYF
TRBV10-1,.,TRBJ1-1,CASSGSLGDTEAFF
TRBV7-2,.,TRBJ2-4,CASSLGVGRAKNIQYF
TRBV6-6,once,TRBJ1-1,CASTFQGLNTEAFF
TRBV29-1,once,TRBJ1-1,CSVEKQGDTEAFF
TRBV27,.,TRBJ2-1,CASSYLMAEQFF
TRBV5-1,.,TRBJ2-2,CASSEDFTGELFF
TRBV19,.,TRBJ2-7,CASRRQGSYEQYF
TRBV5-5,.,TRBJ1-2,CASSQVQSNYGYTF
TRBV5-1,.,TRBJ2-3,CASSLGQYKDTQYF
TRBV14,.,TRBJ1-1,CASSQDTVNTEAFF
TRBV28,.,TRBJ1-3,CASSQGGARDTIYF